The 7 T cell receptor beta chains below were found in one sample sequenced in a study of T cells in Graves' hyperthyroidism and ophthalmopathy. TCR beta CDR3 regions were amplified from RNA transcripts. A first-round RT-PCR of the TCR CDR3 used the HTBI primer set. From the multiplex PCR reads, TCRdb called clonotypes with MiXCR, one entry per CDR3 protein. This sample has about 380,000 distinct CDR3 sequences; around an eighth occur once, and the top ten carry more than 20%. Sequencing was performed on blood. These TCRs come from a man aged 25 to 40 with Graves' hyperthyroidism that later progressed to Graves' ophthalmopathy.

Worth noting for this clonotype: A read error may be the cause here, since a much bigger clone is one base away. Here the CDR3 omits its conserved ending phenylalanine or tryptophan, so a read error is the likely source. CDR3 in amino acids: CASSVSPDRGTEAFL. CDR3 in DNA: TGTGCCAGCAGTGTGAGTCCCGACAGGGGCACTGAAGCTTTCCTT. This sequence joins TRBV2 and TRBJ1-1; TRBD1 matches 8 bases. This CDR3 contains 15 residues. Trimming removed 4 bases from V and 4 bases from J; junction bases left unmatched: 8. Germline CDR1 and CDR2: SNHLY and FYNNEI.

The chain is built from TRBV7-3 and TRBJ2-1, with TRBD2 as a possible D gene (6 bases). This CDR3 is built from 18 residues. The germline V and J ends were trimmed by 3 bases and 0 bases, with 18 bases remaining between them. Looked up from germline, CDR1 is SGHTA and CDR2 is FQGTGA. Written as DNA, the CDR3 is TGTGCCAGCAGCTTCCCGGCAAGCGGGCGTAGCTCCTACAATGAGCAGTTCTTC. Translated: CASSFPASGRSSYNEQFF.

The rearrangement links TRBV14 to TRBJ2-5; D is perhaps TRBD2 (6 bases). Trimming stripped 0 bases from V and 5 bases from J, with 13 bases between. Germline assignment: CDR1 SGHDN and CDR2 FVKESK. The length of the CDR3 is 15 residues. The CDR3 nucleotides are TGTGCCAGCAGCCAAGATACGGGGGATGGGGAGACCCAGTACTTC. Its translation is CASSQDTGDGETQYF.

This clonotype has only a few counts. The V and J genes are TRBV7-9 and TRBJ2-3; TRBD1 aligns across 9 bases. Germline CDR1 is SEHNR and CDR2 is FQNEAQ (reference sequence). The V gene end was trimmed by 5 bases and the J gene end by 4 bases; junction bases not matched to a gene: 7. This CDR3 has 15 amino acids. The CDR3 nucleotides are TGTGCCAGCAGCCCGGGACAGGGAATGGCAGATACGCAGTATTTT. Translation gives CASSPGQGMADTQYF.

In its sample, this clonotype was seen a few times. V gene TRBV7-8 combines with J gene TRBJ2-3; possible D gene TRBD1, 5 bases. Germline V gene sequence: CDR1 SGHVS, CDR2 FQNEAQ. V shed 8 bases and J shed 2 bases, with 17 bases lying between them. The CDR3 runs to 15 residues. The CDR3 coding sequence is TGTGCCAGCTCTCGCTTGGGGCTATTCACAGATACGCAGTATTTT. The encoded protein is CASSRLGLFTDTQYF.

J is TRBJ2-4 and V is TRBV29-1; D unclear. This CDR3 has 15 residues. The V end lost 1 base, the J end lost 0 bases, and 10 bases lay between the germline ends. Germline CDR1 and CDR2: SQVTM and ANQGSEA. The CDR3, as DNA: TGCAGCGTTGAAGTGGGATCCCTAGCCAAAAACATTCAGTACTTC. This encodes CSVEVGSLAKNIQYF.

The rearrangement joins TRBV27 to TRBJ2-2; perhaps TRBD2 as D (5 bases). V was cut by 3 bases and J by 6 bases, with 11 bases left in between. The CDR3 is made up of 14 amino acids. Germline assignment: CDR1 MNHEY and CDR2 SMNVEV (reference sequence). The CDR3 DNA is TGTGCCAGCAGTTTGGGGAGTGGGGCCGGGGAGCTGTTTTTT. Translation gives CASSLGSGAGELFF.